This TCR beta chain was captured in a study of post-analysis software for immune sequencing data. On the study more broadly: Progressive-relapsing, secondary progressive and relapsing-remitting multiple sclerosis were among the disease courses included. Study-level points and caveats: When patients were compared with controls, a handful of TRBV segments were more frequent, TRBV5-6, TRBV5-1 and TRBV20-1 among them. Compared against controls, patients with multiple sclerosis displayed significantly lower normalized Chao1 diversity.

Turning to this clonotype: Its antigen remains unknown.

Unique molecular identifiers tagged the TCR beta cDNA libraries. Via MiXCR, TCRdb re-called the PCR reads, giving one row per CDR3 protein. The table includes about 560,000 distinct CDR3 sequences, 44% detected once. Germline V gene data show CDR1 as SGHRS and CDR2 as YFSETQ. The CDR3 is made up of 17 amino acids. V was pared by 1 base and J by 6 bases, with 13 bases of the junction left unmatched. The receptor's source is a girl between 10 and 17 years old with multiple sclerosis. The specimen was blood. This chain connects TRBV5-1 to TRBJ2-3; 8 nucleotides match TRBD1. For the CDR3, the DNA is TGCGCCAGCAGCTTGCCCAATACCGGGACAGGCGGGGATACGCAGTATTTT. This codes for CASSLPNTGTGGDTQYF.